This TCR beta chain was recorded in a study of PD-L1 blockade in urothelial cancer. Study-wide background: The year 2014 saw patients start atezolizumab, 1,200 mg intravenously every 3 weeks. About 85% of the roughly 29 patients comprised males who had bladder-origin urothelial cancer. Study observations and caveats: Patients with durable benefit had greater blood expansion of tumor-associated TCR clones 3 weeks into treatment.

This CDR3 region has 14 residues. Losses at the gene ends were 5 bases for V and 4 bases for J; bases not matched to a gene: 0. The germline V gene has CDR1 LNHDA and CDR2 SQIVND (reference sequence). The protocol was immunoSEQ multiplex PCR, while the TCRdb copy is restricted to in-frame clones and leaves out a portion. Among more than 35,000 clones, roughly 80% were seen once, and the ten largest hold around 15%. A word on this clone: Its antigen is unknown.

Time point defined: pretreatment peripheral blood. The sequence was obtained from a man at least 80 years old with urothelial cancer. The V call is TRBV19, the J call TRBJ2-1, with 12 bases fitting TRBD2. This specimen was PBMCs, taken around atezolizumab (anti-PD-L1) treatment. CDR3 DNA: TGTGCCAGTAGTGGACTAGCGGGGTACAATGAGCAGTTCTTC. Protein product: CASSGLAGYNEQFF.